Following are 4 T cell receptor beta chains from one sample sequenced in a study of CD8+ T cells in alopecia areata. Extracted RNA was reverse transcribed, and the resulting cDNA served as sequencing template. The data were produced by immunoSEQ multiplex PCR, yet TCRdb's version contains in-frame clones alone and is incomplete. The table records 150,000 to 200,000 clones, approximately 50% of them present only once. This sample's treatment: oral pan-JAK inhibitor, 5-10 mg twice daily. The sequenced sample was CD8+ T cells sorted from blood, obtained at approximately week 52, from a patient treated with tofacitinib. These receptors were obtained from a human donor with alopecia areata.

This chain links TRBV4-3 with TRBJ2-1, with a possible D match to TRBD1 (5 bases). The CDR3 runs 17 residues. Trimming left V 0 bases short and J 7 bases short, with 19 bases between. The germline gives CDR1 LGHNA, CDR2 YSLEER. The CDR3 sequence is CASSQEEEGVITNEQFF. For the CDR3, the DNA is TGCGCCAGCAGCCAAGAAGAGGAAGGGGTGATCACAAATGAGCAGTTCTTC.

The chain is built from TRBV4-3 and TRBJ2-7, with 7 bases that match TRBD1. The CDR3 has 14 amino acids. The junction had 5 bases not matched to a gene; V was cut back by 4 bases and J by 2 bases. Germline V lookup: CDR1 LGHNA, CDR2 YSLEER. CDR3 sequence: CASSLRDRPYEQYF. CDR3 coding DNA: TGCGCCAGCAGCCTCAGGGACAGACCCTACGAGCAGTACTTC.

J is TRBJ2-7 and V is TRBV15, with D perhaps TRBD1 (5 bases). CDR1 and CDR2 (germline): LNHNV, YYDKDF (reference sequence). The V end lost 5 bases, the J end lost 1 base, and 9 bases lay between the germline ends. The CDR3 has 13 residues. The CDR3 loop reads CATSETESYEQYF. CDR3 in DNA: TGTGCCACCAGCGAGACAGAATCCTACGAGCAGTACTTC.

This clone has ten or more counts. V usage is TRBV29-1 and J usage is TRBJ2-2, with 7 bases matching TRBD1. This CDR3 has 16 amino acids. With V trimmed by 7 bases and J by 3 bases, 14 bases remained unmatched. Germline V CDR1 and CDR2: SQVTM, ANQGSEA. In DNA form, the CDR3 reads TGCAGCGCTAACCTTGGACAGGCCCCAGACACCGGGGAGCTGTTTTTT. As protein: CSANLGQAPDTGELFF.